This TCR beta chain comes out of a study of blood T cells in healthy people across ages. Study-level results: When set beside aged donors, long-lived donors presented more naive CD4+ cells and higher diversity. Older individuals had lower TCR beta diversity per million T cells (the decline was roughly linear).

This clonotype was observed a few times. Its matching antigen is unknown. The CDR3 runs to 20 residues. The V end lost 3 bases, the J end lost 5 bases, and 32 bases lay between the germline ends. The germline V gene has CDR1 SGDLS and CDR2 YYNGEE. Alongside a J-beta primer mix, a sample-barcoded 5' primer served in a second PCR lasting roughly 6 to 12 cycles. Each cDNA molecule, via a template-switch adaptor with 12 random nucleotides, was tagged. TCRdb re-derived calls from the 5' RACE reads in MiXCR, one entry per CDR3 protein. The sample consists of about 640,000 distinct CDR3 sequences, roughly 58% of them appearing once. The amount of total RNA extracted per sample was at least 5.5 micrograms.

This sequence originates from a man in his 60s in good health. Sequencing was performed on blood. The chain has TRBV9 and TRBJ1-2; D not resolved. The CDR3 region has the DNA TGTGCCAGCAGCGCGGGAGGAGGTCCATTGGTTGCCTCCCCTCTTTATGGCTACACCTTC. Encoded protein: CASSAGGGPLVASPLYGYTF.